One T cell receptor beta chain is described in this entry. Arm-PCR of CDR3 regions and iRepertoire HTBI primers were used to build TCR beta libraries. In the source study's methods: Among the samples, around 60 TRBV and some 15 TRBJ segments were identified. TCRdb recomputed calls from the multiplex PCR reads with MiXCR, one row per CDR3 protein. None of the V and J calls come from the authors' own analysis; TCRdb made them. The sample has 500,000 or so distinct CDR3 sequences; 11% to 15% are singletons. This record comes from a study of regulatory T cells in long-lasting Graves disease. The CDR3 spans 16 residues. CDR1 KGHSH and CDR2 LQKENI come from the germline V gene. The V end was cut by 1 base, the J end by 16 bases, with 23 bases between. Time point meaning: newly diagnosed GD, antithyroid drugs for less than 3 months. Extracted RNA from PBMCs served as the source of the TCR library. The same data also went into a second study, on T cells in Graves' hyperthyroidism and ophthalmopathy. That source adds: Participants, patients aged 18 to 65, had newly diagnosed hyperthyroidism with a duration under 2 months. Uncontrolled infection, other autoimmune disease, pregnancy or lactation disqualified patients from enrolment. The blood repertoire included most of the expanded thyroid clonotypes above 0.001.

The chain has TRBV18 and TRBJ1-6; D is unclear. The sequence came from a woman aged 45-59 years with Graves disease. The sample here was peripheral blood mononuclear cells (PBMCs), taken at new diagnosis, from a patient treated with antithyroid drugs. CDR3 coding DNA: TGTGCCAGCTCACCACTCGCCGGCTTGGGGTATGGGTCTCTCCACTTT. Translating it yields CASSPLAGLGYGSLHF.